This TCR beta chain was found in a study of siplizumab effects on memory and regulatory T cells. Study observations and caveats: Contribution to the alloresponse seemed major for naive T cells, which also seemed more diverse than memory cells.

Data came from immunoSEQ multiplex PCR; TCRdb stores just in-frame clones and leaves some out. Counted here are about 100,000 clones, over 90% occurring once; the ten biggest clones make up over 1%. This clone appeared once. Its specificity is not known. Per the germline V gene, CDR1 is SQVTM and CDR2 is ANQGSEA. CDR3 length: 13 residues. V was trimmed by 8 bases and J by 7 bases, leaving 18 bases between them. The genes are TRBV29-1 and TRBJ2-1; D is uncertain. This sequence was found in a human donor in good health. The sample consisted of non-Treg CD4+ T cells sorted from blood. CDR3 residues: CSPSKWHLNEQFF. The CDR3 DNA reads TGCAGCCCGTCGAAGTGGCACTTGAATGAGCAGTTCTTC.